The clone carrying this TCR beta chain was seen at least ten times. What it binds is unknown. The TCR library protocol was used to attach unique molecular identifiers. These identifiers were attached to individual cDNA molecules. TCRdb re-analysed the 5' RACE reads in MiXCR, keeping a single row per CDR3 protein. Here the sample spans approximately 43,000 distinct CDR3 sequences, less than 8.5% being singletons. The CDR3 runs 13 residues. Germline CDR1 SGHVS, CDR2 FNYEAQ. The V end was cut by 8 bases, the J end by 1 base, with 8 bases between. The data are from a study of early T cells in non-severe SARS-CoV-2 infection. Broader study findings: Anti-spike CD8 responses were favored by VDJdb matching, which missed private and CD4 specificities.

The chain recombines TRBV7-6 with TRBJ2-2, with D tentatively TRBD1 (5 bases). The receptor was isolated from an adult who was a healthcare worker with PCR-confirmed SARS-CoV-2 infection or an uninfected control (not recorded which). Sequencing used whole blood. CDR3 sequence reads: CASEGENTGELFF. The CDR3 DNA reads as TGTGCCAGCGAAGGGGAGAACACCGGGGAGCTGTTTTTT.